Following are 17 T cell receptor beta chains from one sample sequenced in a study of beta chain features in type 1 diabetes. Their antigen targets remain unknown. The study's findings and limits: Patients with Type 1 diabetes showed moderately but significantly shorter TCRB CDR3s in all four CD4+ subsets.

The investigators reverse transcribed all of the isolated RNA, so they sequenced expressed TCRB transcripts. Using immunoSEQ multiplex PCR, the repertoire was profiled, and TCRdb retains in-frame clones only, with some absent. The table shows about 260,000 clones, with about 23% occurring only once. The sequenced material came from naive CD4+ T cells from blood. The source is a woman between 25 and 40 years old with type 1 diabetes.

The chain employs TRBV5-4 and TRBJ2-7; 11 bases line up with TRBD2. Trimming cost V 3 bases and J 3 bases; bases outside gene matches: 5. Germline V gives CDR1 SGHNT, CDR2 YYREEE (reference sequence). The CDR3 length is 15 residues. The CDR3 sequence is CASSSRGTSGYEQYF. In DNA form, the CDR3 reads TGTGCCAGCAGCTCGAGGGGGACTAGCGGCTACGAGCAGTACTTC.

This clone was counted a few times. One end of the junction is discordant with germline, which a read error may explain. V is TRBV7-7 and J is TRBJ2-3; 7 bases align to TRBD2. The CDR3 covers 14 residues. From germline, CDR1 is SSHAT and CDR2 FNYEAQ (reference sequence). The CDR3 region is CASSLGGSADTQYF. The CDR3 region has the DNA TGTGCTAGCAGCTTGGGCGGGAGTGCAGATACGCAGTATTTT. Complete variable domain (other parts from reference TRBV7-7 and TRBJ2-3): GAGVSQSPRYKVTKRGQDVTLRCDPISSHATLYWYQQALGQGPEFLTYFNYEAQPDKSGLPSDRFSAERPEGSISTLTIQRTEQRDSAMYRCASSLGGSADTQYFGPGTRLTVL.

The CDR3 loop reads CASLTTGGTQPQHF. The CDR3 DNA is TGTGCCAGCCTTACCACTGGGGGGACTCAGCCCCAGCATTTT. This chain links TRBV28 with TRBJ1-5; D may be TRBD1 (5 bases). The CDR3 totals 14 residues. The germline V gene encodes CDR1 MDHEN and CDR2 SYDVKM. V gave up 8 bases and J gave up 6 bases, with 17 bases separating them.

This clone has only a few counts. V is TRBV4-1 and J is TRBJ1-4; tentative D call: TRBD1 (6 bases). Germline V lookup: CDR1 MGHRA, CDR2 YSYEKL. This CDR3 region has 13 residues. Trimming removed 1 base from V and 8 bases from J, with 8 bases in between. The DNA for the CDR3 is TGCGCCAGCAGCCAAGGTGGACAGGAAAAACTGTTTTTT. Its protein is CASSQGGQEKLFF.

V gene TRBV29-1 combines with J gene TRBJ1-4; D remains unclear. Per germline, CDR1 SQVTM and CDR2 ANQGSEA. This CDR3 has 11 residues. The V end was cut by 6 bases, the J end by 7 bases, with 9 bases between. The CDR3 DNA reads TGCAGCGTGCGGGGTGGTGAAAAACTGTTTTTT. It encodes CSVRGGEKLFF.

In its sample, this clone was seen a few times. This chain connects TRBV27 to TRBJ1-2; 9 nucleotides align to TRBD1. The trim removed 5 bases at V and 4 bases at J, leaving 2 bases unmatched. Germline CDR1 and CDR2: MNHEY and SMNVEV (reference sequence). The CDR3 has 13 amino acids. The CDR3 DNA reads as TGTGCCAGCAGTATGGACAGGGGCTATGGCTACACCTTC. This codes for CASSMDRGYGYTF.

This sequence joins TRBV4-1 and TRBJ1-5, with 7 bases identical to TRBD1. CDR3 length equals 14 residues. With 6 bases clipped from V and 1 base from J, the junction kept 3 bases outside the gene matches. Germline V gene data show CDR1 as MGHRA and CDR2 as YSYEKL. The CDR3 coding sequence is TGCGCCAGCAGTGAGGGACAGAGCAATCAGCCCCAGCATTTT. Encoded protein: CASSEGQSNQPQHF.

In its sample, this clone was seen a few times. The V gene is TRBV11-2, the J gene TRBJ2-3, with TRBD2 matching over 7 bases. The CDR3 contains 16 residues. The V gene's germline CDR1 is SGHAT and CDR2 FQNNGV. Unmatched junction bases numbered 7, after V lost 2 bases and J lost 2 bases. CDR3 coding DNA: TGTGCCAGCAGCTTAACTCGCGGGAGAACCACAGATACGCAGTATTTT. As protein: CASSLTRGRTTDTQYF. Drawing the rest from reference TRBV11-2 and TRBJ2-3, the complete variable domain is EAGVAQSPRYKIIEKRQSVAFWCNPISGHATLYWYQQILGQGPKLLIQFQNNGVVDDSQLPKDRFSAERLKGVDSTLKIQPAKLEDSAVYLCASSLTRGRTTDTQYFGPGTRLTVL.

CDR3 in DNA: TGTGCCTGGAGCAGGGCCGAAAACGAGCAGTACTTC. Its translation: CAWSRAENEQYF. The chain uses TRBV30 and TRBJ2-7; D is possibly TRBD1 (5 bases). The length of the CDR3 is 12 residues. CDR1 and CDR2 from the germline V gene are GTSNPN and SVGIG (reference sequence). Trimming cost V 3 bases and J 5 bases, with 11 bases left between them.

This chain connects TRBV7-9 to TRBJ2-5; maybe TRBD2 (6 bases). Trimming removed 8 bases from V and 12 bases from J, with 22 bases in between. Germline V gives CDR1 SEHNR, CDR2 FQNEAQ (reference sequence). CDR3 length equals 13 residues. Here the CDR3 reads CASPTPGTSAKYF. The CDR3 coding sequence is TGTGCCAGCCCGACCCCCGGGACTTCCGCCAAGTACTTC.

The V and J genes are TRBV5-1 and TRBJ2-3, with 11 positions matching TRBD2. Looked up from germline, CDR1 is SGHRS and CDR2 is YFSETQ. This CDR3 is 16 amino acids long. With V trimmed by 2 bases and J by 4 bases, 6 bases remained unmatched. The DNA of the CDR3 is TGCGCCAGCAGCTTAGCACTAGCGGGAGTGCCAGATACGCAGTATTTT. It codes for CASSLALAGVPDTQYF.

This clone appeared a few times. V usage is TRBV5-4 and J usage is TRBJ2-5; D is perhaps TRBD2 (5 bases). CDR1 SGHNT and CDR2 YYREEE come from the germline V gene (reference sequence). V dropped 5 bases and J dropped 5 bases, with 19 bases sitting between them. This CDR3 spans 15 amino acids. CDR3 sequence (DNA): TGTGCCAGCAGTCTGACCCTTGGGAGTTTTGAGACCCAGTACTTC. Amino acid sequence: CASSLTLGSFETQYF.

V is TRBV5-4 and J is TRBJ2-3, with 7 positions matching TRBD2. The length of the CDR3 is 16 residues. Per germline, CDR1 SGHNT and CDR2 YYREEE (reference sequence). After removal of 6 bases from V and 2 bases from J, the junction contained 12 bases not matched to a gene. CDR3 sequence: CASIHGVGGDTDTQYF. The CDR3 coding sequence is TGTGCCAGCATCCATGGGGTGGGAGGGGACACAGATACGCAGTATTTT. Variable domain in full (rest from reference TRBV5-4 and TRBJ2-3): ETGVTQSPTHLIKTRGQQVTLRCSSQSGHNTVSWYQQALGQGPQFIFQYYREEENGRGNFPPRFSGLQFPNYSSELNVNALELDDSALYLCASIHGVGGDTDTQYFGPGTRLTVL.

The count of this clone is one. The V and J genes are TRBV6-6 and TRBJ2-3, with TRBD1 as a possible D gene (6 bases). This CDR3 region has 13 residues. Germline-derived CDR1 and CDR2 are MNHNY and SVGAGI (reference sequence). Trimming took off 6 bases at V and 5 bases at J, with 12 bases between the two ends. DNA for the CDR3: TGTGCCAGCAGCACAGGGTATCGAGATACGCAGTATTTT. As protein: CASSTGYRDTQYF.

The rearrangement links TRBV11-2 to TRBJ2-2, with 7 bases fitting TRBD2. The CDR3 is made up of 15 amino acids. Germline CDR1 reads SGHAT; CDR2 reads FQNNGV. V was pared by 3 bases and J by 1 base, with 2 bases of the junction left unmatched. In nucleotides, the CDR3 is TGTGCCAGCAGCTTTACGGGAGGGAACACCGGGGAGCTGTTTTTT. Protein: CASSFTGGNTGELFF. Based on the CDR3 plus reference TRBV11-2 and TRBJ2-2, the full variable domain is EAGVAQSPRYKIIEKRQSVAFWCNPISGHATLYWYQQILGQGPKLLIQFQNNGVVDDSQLPKDRFSAERLKGVDSTLKIQPAKLEDSAVYLCASSFTGGNTGELFFGEGSRLTVL.

Only a few counts were recorded for this clone. The DNA of the CDR3 is TGCGCCAGCAGCCGGGACAGGGGATTTGAAGCTTTCTTT. Its protein product is CASSRDRGFEAFF. This rearrangement joins TRBV4-1 to TRBJ1-1; 10 nucleotides agree with TRBD1. The V segment lost 4 bases and the J segment 7 bases; nucleotides outside the gene matches: 3. This CDR3 region has 13 residues. Germline V gene data show CDR1 as MGHRA and CDR2 as YSYEKL.

This clone was seen only a few times. This CDR3 reads CSGWTGGGHNEQFF. For the CDR3, the DNA is TGCAGCGGCTGGACAGGGGGAGGACACAATGAGCAGTTCTTC. The J gene is TRBJ2-1, the V gene TRBV29-1; TRBD1 matches at 10 bases. The germline CDR1 and CDR2 sequences are SQVTM and ANQGSEA. CDR3 length equals 14 residues. The J segment lost 5 bases and the V segment lost 7 bases, leaving 8 bases of the junction unmatched.